This T cell receptor (beta chain) is drawn from a study of CD8 T cells in ankylosing spondylitis listed by TCRdb under 2017. In terms of the full investigation: To find TCR variants linked to disease, the study profiled T cell receptor beta repertoires in ankylosing spondylitis patients and healthy donors. The full study cohort was made up of 25 to 30 ankylosing spondylitis patients and 95 to 130 healthy donors. Samples of peripheral blood were taken, and for ankylosing spondylitis patients, synovial fluid was collected as well.

V is reduced by 2 bases and J by 7 bases, leaving a spacing of 12 bases between them. According to the germline V gene, CDR1 reads KGHSH and CDR2 reads LQKENI. Reading from cysteine to phenylalanine, the CDR3 counts 14 amino acids. Kept here is only the CDR3 DNA, which spans 42 bases and is read in frame from base 1. At least ten counts were recorded for this clonotype. Its antigen remains undetermined. Qualities for individual bases were not recorded, and no much larger clone is one base off. The paper as a whole reports these results and caveats: The disease-linked clones were reported to be significantly enriched in matched synovial fluid samples from ankylosing spondylitis patients. Some motif variants were previously reported in synovial fluid and blood of reactive arthritis patients, suggesting common disease-initiation mechanisms. A TCR beta motif made up of several highly homologous amino acid variants appeared to be characteristic of blood from ankylosing spondylitis patients. The disease-linked clones had a CD8+ phenotype and were found at relatively low frequencies in peripheral blood.

Reads for this sample came from an Illumina HiSeq 2500. TCR beta libraries were prepared by quantitative 5'-RACE with molecular barcodes. The authors' pipeline ran thus. A new computational method based on a probabilistic model of VDJ rearrangement was used to identify disease-linked TCR variants. In TCRdb, the public reads were trimmed at Q25 with fastp and aligned with MiXCR, with productive beta chains retained. Records with the same CDR3 protein are collapsed into one entry carrying the most frequent genes and DNA. The V and J calls come from TCRdb's annotation, not from the publication. The sample contains around 440,000 distinct CDR3 sequences, 15% to 20% of them found a single time. The ten most abundant clones make up about 0.94% of the sample.

This receptor was identified in a male donor with ankylosing spondylitis. The chain employs TRBV18 and TRBJ2-1; TRBD1 might be the D gene, on 6 matching bases. Specimen: blood, either unsorted or a sorted T cell fraction (not recorded which). The CDR3 region reads CASSPKQQGNEQFF. The bases are TGTGCCAGCTCACCAAAACAACAGGGAAATGAGCAGTTCTTC.